Below, 15 T cell receptor beta chains from the same sample are listed, as sequenced in a study of cytomegalovirus exposure and HLA in healthy donors. PCR used 60 Vbeta primers and 13 Jbeta primers. The method was immunoSEQ multiplex PCR; TCRdb's version includes in-frame clones alone and lacks a portion of them. The data hold 200,000 to 250,000 clones, with 82% observed a single time. Sequencing was performed on PBMCs. These receptors all come from a woman aged 35 to 49 in good health and CMV-seropositive.

The chain uses TRBV4-3 and TRBJ1-2; D is unresolved. Looked up from germline, CDR1 is LGHNA and CDR2 is YSLEER. The length of the CDR3 is 15 residues. Trimming cost V 0 bases and J 8 bases, with 16 bases left between them. CDR3 nucleotide sequence: TGCGCCAGCAGCCAAGATAGGCAGGAGGGATGGGGCTACACCTTC. Its translation is CASSQDRQEGWGYTF.

V gene TRBV4-1 combines with J gene TRBJ2-1, with 7 positions matching TRBD2. From germline, CDR1 is MGHRA and CDR2 YSYEKL. With V trimmed by 4 bases and J by 2 bases, 11 bases remained unmatched. The CDR3 totals 17 residues. CDR3: CASSPRLAPTTYNEQFF. In DNA form, the CDR3 reads TGCGCCAGCAGCCCCAGACTAGCTCCGACTACCTACAATGAGCAGTTCTTC.

The chain recombines TRBV5-4 with TRBJ2-2, with TRBD2 matching over 7 bases. Germline V gives CDR1 SGHNT, CDR2 YYREEE (reference sequence). With 4 bases clipped from V and 7 bases from J, the junction kept 13 bases outside the gene matches. CDR3 length equals 16 residues. Written as DNA, the CDR3 is TGTGCCAGCAGCGAGAAGCGGGAAAAAGGAATCGGGGAGCTGTTTTTT. As protein: CASSEKREKGIGELFF.

The chain recombines TRBV2 with TRBJ2-3; tentatively, D is TRBD1 (6 bases). Germline values: CDR1 SNHLY, CDR2 FYNNEI. The CDR3 is made up of 14 amino acids. Trimming pared 7 bases from V and 4 bases from J, leaving 15 bases between. The CDR3 DNA reads as TGTGCCAGCATCTCGACAGGCTCGGCAGATACGCAGTATTTT. It specifies CASISTGSADTQYF.

With respect to this clone: The same CDR3 can be traced to other DNA sequences in this sample. This chain connects TRBV9 to TRBJ1-3; weak D call: TRBD1 (5 bases). CDR1 SGDLS and CDR2 YYNGEE come from the germline V gene. Trimming removed 0 bases at V and 0 bases at J, with 7 bases between. This CDR3 has 15 residues. CDR3 residues: CASSVAGASGNTIYF. DNA for the CDR3: TGTGCCAGCAGCGTAGCTGGGGCCTCTGGAAACACCATATATTTT. Using reference TRBV9 and TRBJ1-3 for the parts outside the CDR3, the full variable domain is DSGVTQTPKHLITATGQRVTLRCSPRSGDLSVYWYQQSLDQGLQFLIQYYNGEERAKGNILERFSAQQFPDLHSELNLSSLELGDSALYFCASSVAGASGNTIYFGEGSWLTVV.

The chain employs TRBV18 and TRBJ1-1; 7 bases are a match to TRBD1. Trimming cost V 6 bases and J 4 bases; bases outside gene matches: 5. CDR1 KGHSH and CDR2 LQKENI come from the germline V gene. The CDR3 has 13 residues. Here the CDR3 reads CASSQTGITEAFF. The CDR3 coding sequence is TGTGCCAGCTCTCAGACAGGGATCACTGAAGCTTTCTTT.

This chain links TRBV5-4 with TRBJ1-1, with D perhaps TRBD1 (5 bases). The V gene's germline CDR1 is SGHNT and CDR2 YYREEE (reference sequence). CDR3 length equals 15 residues. V was clipped by 2 bases and J by 2 bases, with 13 bases between them. In DNA form, the CDR3 reads TGTGCCAGCAGCTTTCCCCGGACACGTAACACTGAAGCTTTCTTT. Translating it yields CASSFPRTRNTEAFF.

CDR3 nucleotides: TGTGCCAGCAGCTCCTACAGGGGAGAAAGCTCCTACGAGCAGTACTTC. It codes for CASSSYRGESSYEQYF. The chain recombines TRBV7-9 with TRBJ2-7; TRBD1 agrees at 7 bases. The CDR3 has 16 amino acids. With V trimmed by 4 bases and J by 0 bases, 9 bases remained unmatched. Germline loops: CDR1 SEHNR, CDR2 FQNEAQ (reference sequence).

This clone has only one observation. This sequence joins TRBV12-5 and TRBJ2-5, with TRBD1 matching over 11 bases. This CDR3 contains 16 residues. The V gene's germline CDR1 is LGHNT and CDR2 FRNRAP. The trim removed 6 bases at V and 3 bases at J, leaving 9 bases unmatched. The CDR3 DNA reads as TGTGCTAGTGGCCTACGGGACAGGGGGGGGGAAGAGACCCAGTACTTC. Translated, it gives CASGLRDRGGEETQYF.

The chain joins TRBV11-2 to TRBJ2-7; TRBD1 agrees at 8 bases. The germline gives CDR1 SGHAT, CDR2 FQNNGV. The ends lost 4 bases at V and 2 bases at J; junction bases unmatched: 1. This CDR3 has 13 amino acids. DNA for the CDR3: TGTGCCAGCAGCTGGGACAGGACCTACGAGCAGTACTTC. Translating gives CASSWDRTYEQYF.

This rearrangement joins TRBV18 to TRBJ1-2; 9 positions agree with TRBD1. J lost 4 bases, V lost 3 bases, and 6 bases had no gene match. This CDR3 region has 15 residues. Germline-derived CDR1 and CDR2 are KGHSH and LQKENI. The CDR3 sequence: CASSPPRTGVYGYTF. The CDR3 DNA reads TGTGCCAGCTCACCCCCAAGGACAGGGGTCTATGGCTACACCTTC.

V and J are TRBV6-5 and TRBJ1-2; 12 positions match TRBD1. The CDR3 runs 15 residues. Germline V gene sequence: CDR1 MNHEY, CDR2 SVGAGI. J lost 8 bases, V lost 2 bases, and 6 bases had no gene match. This CDR3 reads CASSYRSGQGAGYTF. CDR3 in DNA: TGTGCCAGCAGTTACCGATCGGGACAGGGGGCGGGCTACACCTTC.

The chain uses TRBV7-9 and TRBJ1-1; D uncertain. The germline gives CDR1 SEHNR, CDR2 FQNEAQ (reference sequence). V shed 1 base and J shed 10 bases, with 10 bases lying between them. The CDR3 spans 12 residues. Here the CDR3 reads CASSLGSSRAFF. The CDR3 coding sequence is TGTGCCAGCAGCTTAGGGAGCAGTAGAGCTTTCTTT.

V and J are TRBV5-1 and TRBJ2-3, with TRBD1 as a possible D gene (5 bases). Germline CDR1 reads SGHRS; CDR2 reads YFSETQ. The length of the CDR3 is 14 residues. V was shortened by 2 bases and J by 0 bases, with 7 bases between the two germline ends. In DNA form, the CDR3 reads TGCGCCAGCAGCTTACAGGATAGCACAGATACGCAGTATTTT. Residues: CASSLQDSTDTQYF. The whole variable domain, remainder taken from reference TRBV5-1 and TRBJ2-3, is KAGVTQTPRYLIKTRGQQVTLSCSPISGHRSVSWYQQTPGQGLQFLFEYFSETQRNKGNFPGRFSGRQFSNSRSEMNVSTLELGDSALYLCASSLQDSTDTQYFGPGTRLTVL.

A word on this clone: The junction departs from the called germline gene at one end, perhaps through a read error. This chain joins TRBV7-2 and TRBJ2-5; D is perhaps TRBD2 (5 bases). Germline lookup yields CDR1 SGHTA and CDR2 FQGNSA. The CDR3 contains 13 residues. The CDR3 nucleotides are TGTGCCAGCAGCCTAGCTTTTCGGGAGACCCAGTACTTC. It encodes CASSLAFRETQYF.